Below are 13 T cell receptor beta chains sequenced from a single sample in a study of cytomegalovirus exposure and HLA in healthy donors. Data came from immunoSEQ multiplex PCR; TCRdb stores just in-frame clones and leaves some out. The sample contains 95,000 to 150,000 clones, 94% of which appear only once. The sample taken for sequencing was PBMCs. Receptors originate from a woman younger than 35 in good health and CMV-seronegative.

The rearrangement joins TRBV6-6 to TRBJ1-6; D perhaps matches TRBD1 (6 bases). The CDR3 covers 14 residues. V was shortened by 2 bases and J by 7 bases, with 9 bases between the two germline ends. Germline loops: CDR1 MNHNY, CDR2 SVGAGI (reference sequence). CDR3 loop: CASSYGQLNSPLHF. The CDR3 DNA reads as TGTGCCAGCAGTTACGGACAGCTAAATTCACCCCTCCACTTT.

The table lists this clone with a count of one. The V gene is TRBV19, the J gene TRBJ1-2; 7 bases align to TRBD1. Per germline, CDR1 LNHDA and CDR2 SQIVND (reference sequence). This CDR3 is 16 amino acids long. V lost 5 bases and J lost 2; bases outside the gene matches: 11. The CDR3 sequence: CASSHMGGRGNYGYTF. CDR3 DNA: TGTGCCAGTAGTCATATGGGGGGCAGGGGGAACTATGGCTACACCTTC.

This chain uses TRBV5-1 with TRBJ2-1; 11 bases fit TRBD2. V lost 3 bases to trimming and J lost 6 bases; unmatched junction nucleotides: 14. Germline V gene lookup returns CDR1 SGHRS and CDR2 YFSETQ. This CDR3 spans 18 amino acids. CDR3 DNA sequence: TGCGCCAGCAGCTCAGCCCTCATAGCGGGAGGGTTCATCAATGAGCAGTTCTTC. It encodes CASSSALIAGGFINEQFF.

The chain couples TRBV4-1 to TRBJ1-2, with a tentative D call TRBD1 (5 bases). V lost 0 bases to trimming and J lost 4 bases, with 18 bases between them. The CDR3 is made up of 17 amino acids. Germline values: CDR1 MGHRA, CDR2 YSYEKL. CDR3 DNA sequence: TGCGCCAGCAGCCAAGATGCGTTAGATAGGGGTAGCTATGGCTACACCTTC. It encodes CASSQDALDRGSYGYTF.

The chain couples TRBV6-1 to TRBJ1-2; 8 bases match TRBD1. The CDR3 length is 13 residues. J gave up 6 bases and V 7 bases, and 7 bases lay outside the gene matches. Germline V gene sequence: CDR1 MNHNS, CDR2 SASEGT. CDR3 DNA sequence: TGTGCCAGCAAGAAAATACAGGGGGATGGCTACACCTTC. Its protein product is CASKKIQGDGYTF.

V usage is TRBV4-2 and J usage is TRBJ2-6; 10 bases fit TRBD2. The CDR3 consists of 18 residues. The V gene end was trimmed by 4 bases and the J gene end by 1 base; junction bases not matched to a gene: 7. Germline-derived CDR1 and CDR2 are LGHNA and YNFKEQ. The CDR3 DNA is TGTGCCAGCAGCCCAGCCGGGACTAGCGATTCTGGGGCCAACGTCCTGACTTTC. Its translation: CASSPAGTSDSGANVLTF.

The chain employs TRBV5-4 and TRBJ1-2; a weak D match, TRBD1 (6 bases). Trimming removed 5 bases at V and 0 bases at J, with 14 bases between. The V gene's germline CDR1 is SGHNT and CDR2 YYREEE (reference sequence). The CDR3 length is 15 residues. The DNA of the CDR3 is TGTGCCAGCAGACCCGGACAGACAGCTAACTATGGCTACACCTTC. Protein sequence: CASRPGQTANYGYTF.

The V call is TRBV2, the J call TRBJ2-4; maybe TRBD1 (7 bases). CDR1 SNHLY and CDR2 FYNNEI come from the germline V gene. V lost 0 bases to trimming and J lost 7 bases, with 13 bases between them. The CDR3 extends over 15 amino acids. In DNA form, the CDR3 reads TGTGCCAGCAGTGAAGCGGGCAGGGGGAGGAACATTCAGTACTTC. Translated, it gives CASSEAGRGRNIQYF. Using reference TRBV2 and TRBJ2-4 for the parts outside the CDR3, the full variable domain is EPEVTQTPSHQVTQMGQEVILRCVPISNHLYFYWYRQILGQKVEFLVSFYNNEISEKSEIFDDQFSVERPDGSNFTLKIRSTKLEDSAMYFCASSEAGRGRNIQYFGAGTRLSVL.

The chain is built from TRBV7-8 and TRBJ2-3; the match to TRBD2 covers 7 bases. The CDR3 has 16 amino acids. Germline V gives CDR1 SGHVS, CDR2 FQNEAQ. J lost 2 bases, V lost 1 base, and 6 bases had no gene match. CDR3 nucleotides: TGTGCCAGCAGCTTAGTATCTAGCGGAAACACAGATACGCAGTATTTT. Translating gives CASSLVSSGNTDTQYF.

The chain employs TRBV6-1 and TRBJ2-6; unclear D gene. Germline V gives CDR1 MNHNS, CDR2 SASEGT. V was shortened by 4 bases and J by 4 bases, with 8 bases between the two germline ends. There are 14 residues in the CDR3. The CDR3 bases are TGTGCCAGCAGTGCTGGAGCCGGGGCCAACGTCCTGACTTTC. Translating it yields CASSAGAGANVLTF.

The CDR3 reads CASSPRYSNQPQHF. In DNA form, the CDR3 reads TGTGCCAGCAGTCCCAGATATAGCAATCAGCCCCAGCATTTT. The chain couples TRBV28 to TRBJ1-5; D is unclear. Looked up from germline, CDR1 is MDHEN and CDR2 is SYDVKM. Trimming pared 5 bases from V and 0 bases from J, leaving 8 bases between. The CDR3 is 14 residues long.

The chain combines TRBV28 with TRBJ2-3; 10 bases match TRBD2. The CDR3 runs to 15 residues. With V trimmed by 6 bases and J by 3 bases, 6 bases remained unmatched. The germline CDR1 and CDR2 sequences are MDHEN and SYDVKM. The CDR3: CASRRSGRTTDTQYF. CDR3 DNA: TGTGCCAGCAGACGTAGCGGGAGGACGACAGATACGCAGTATTTT. The full variable domain, its missing parts supplied by reference TRBV28 and TRBJ2-3, is DVKVTQSSRYLVKRTGEKVFLECVQDMDHENMFWYRQDPGLGLRLIYFSYDVKMKEKGDIPEGYSVSREKKERFSLILESASTNQTSMYLCASRRSGRTTDTQYFGPGTRLTVL.

The chain combines TRBV2 with TRBJ1-1, with D possibly matching TRBD1 (5 bases). Trimming took 4 bases from V and 4 from J, leaving 10 bases between them. The germline V gene has CDR1 SNHLY and CDR2 FYNNEI. The CDR3 runs to 13 residues. CDR3: CASSVGGGTEAFF. Written as DNA, the CDR3 is TGTGCCAGCAGTGTGGGGGGAGGCACTGAAGCTTTCTTT.